This TCR beta chain was recovered during a study of CD8 T cells in Susac syndrome. This CDR3 contains 17 residues. Trimming cost V 4 bases and J 0 bases, with 17 bases left between them. The germline V gene has CDR1 SGHDT and CDR2 YYEEEE. With random hexamers, reverse transcription was performed on about 0.5 to 1 ug of RNA. TCRdb passed the immunoSEQ multiplex PCR reads through MiXCR, listing each CDR3 protein once. The sample contains some 260,000 distinct CDR3 sequences, about 85% of which appear only once. The sequenced material came from CD8+ T cells from PBMCs. The rearrangement uses TRBV5-6 and TRBJ2-1; either TRBD1 or TRBD2 may supply D (6 bases each). The TCR originated in a human donor with multiple sclerosis. The CDR3 here is CASSPGGGGGSYNEQFF. In DNA form, the CDR3 reads TGTGCCAGCAGCCCTGGAGGCGGAGGGGGCTCCTACAATGAGCAGTTCTTC.